The text below deals with one TCR beta chain. Antigen specificity is unknown. Primers: 60 Vbeta forward and 13 Jbeta reverse. Sequenced by immunoSEQ multiplex PCR; TCRdb stores in-frame clones only, minus some. Of roughly 100,000 clones detected, around 67% appear once; the ten largest clones hold less than 3.5%. V lost 5 bases to trimming and J lost 2 bases; unmatched junction nucleotides: 4. The CDR3 extends over 14 amino acids. The germline gives CDR1 SGHAT, CDR2 FQNNGV. This specimen belongs to a study of cytomegalovirus exposure and HLA in healthy donors. The study, taken as a whole, reports: Later on, analysis showed that most CMV-associated TCR beta chains appeared to be HLA-restricted. When the data were analyzed later, several of the most significant clusters appeared to be linked to common viral pathogens. In vitro data verified a few CMV-associated chains as specific for CMV antigens.

This rearrangement joins TRBV11-2 to TRBJ1-1; 8 bases fit TRBD1. The specimen sequenced was PBMCs. The origin of this receptor is a woman aged 50 to 60 in good health and CMV-seronegative. The CDR3, as DNA: TGTGCCAGCAGCAAGGACAGGGTTAACACTGAAGCTTTCTTT. This encodes CASSKDRVNTEAFF.